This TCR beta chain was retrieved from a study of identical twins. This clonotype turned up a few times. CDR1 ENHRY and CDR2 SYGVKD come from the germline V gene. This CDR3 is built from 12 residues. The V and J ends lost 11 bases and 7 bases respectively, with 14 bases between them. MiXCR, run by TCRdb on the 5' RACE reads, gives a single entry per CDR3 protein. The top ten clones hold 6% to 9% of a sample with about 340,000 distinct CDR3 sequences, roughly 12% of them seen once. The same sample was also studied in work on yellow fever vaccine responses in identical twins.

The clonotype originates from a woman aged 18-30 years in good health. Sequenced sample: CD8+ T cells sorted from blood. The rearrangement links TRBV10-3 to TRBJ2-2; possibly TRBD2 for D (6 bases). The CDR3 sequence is CAAEDGGGELFF. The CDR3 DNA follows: TGTGCCGCCGAGGACGGGGGCGGGGAGCTGTTTTTT.